Listed here is a single T cell receptor (beta chain). Its antigen is undetermined. The study ran its PCR with 60 Vbeta and 13 Jbeta primers. Some clones are missing from TCRdb's copy, which holds only in-frame ones; the method was immunoSEQ multiplex PCR. The sample table sets out around 74,000 clones. These data belong to a study of cytomegalovirus exposure and HLA in healthy donors. Study as a whole: Genotyping showed less than 85% of roughly 400 donors falling in the Caucasian-associated ancestry cluster. Notes on the study in general: Within a later analysis, the majority of CMV-associated TCR beta chains appeared HLA-restricted. There were a few CMV-associated chains whose specificity for CMV antigens was confirmed in vitro. Among TCR beta chains, those listed as cytomegalovirus-associated numbered about 150.

Per the germline V gene, CDR1 is MNHNY and CDR2 is SVGAGI (reference sequence). The V segment lost 5 bases and the J segment 3 bases; nucleotides outside the gene matches: 10. The CDR3 spans 16 residues. The V call is TRBV6-6, the J call TRBJ1-2; 9 bases match TRBD1. The receptor was derived from a middle-aged man in good health and CMV-seropositive. Sequenced: PBMCs. The CDR3 coding sequence is TGTGCCAGCAGTCCTCTCCCGGGACAGGGCGACTATGGCTACACCTTC. This translates into CASSPLPGQGDYGYTF.